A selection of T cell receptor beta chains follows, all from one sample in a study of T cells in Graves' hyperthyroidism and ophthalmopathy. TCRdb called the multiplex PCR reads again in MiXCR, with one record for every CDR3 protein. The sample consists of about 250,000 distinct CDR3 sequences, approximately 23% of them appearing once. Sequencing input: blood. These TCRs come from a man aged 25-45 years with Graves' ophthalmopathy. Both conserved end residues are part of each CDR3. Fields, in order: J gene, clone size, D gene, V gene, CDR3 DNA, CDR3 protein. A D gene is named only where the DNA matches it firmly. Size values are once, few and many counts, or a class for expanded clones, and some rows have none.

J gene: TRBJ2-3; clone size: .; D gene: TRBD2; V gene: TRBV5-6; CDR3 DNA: TGTGCCAGCAGCTGGAGGACTAGCAGGAATACGCAGTATTTT; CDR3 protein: CASSWRTSRNTQYF
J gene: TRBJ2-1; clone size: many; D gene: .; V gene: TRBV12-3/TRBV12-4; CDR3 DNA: TGTGCCAGCACTTCGGACGGCGATTATGAGCAGTTCTTC; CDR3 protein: CASTSDGDYEQFF
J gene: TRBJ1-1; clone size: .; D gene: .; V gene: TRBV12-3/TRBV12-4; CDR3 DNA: TGTGCCAGCAGTTTAAGGGCAGGAGAGGACACTGAAGCTTTCTTT; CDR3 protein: CASSLRAGEDTEAFF
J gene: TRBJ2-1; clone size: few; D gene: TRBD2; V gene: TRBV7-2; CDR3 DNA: TGTGCCAGCAGCCGGACTAGCACAACCCACAATGAGCAGTTCTTC; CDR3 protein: CASSRTSTTHNEQFF
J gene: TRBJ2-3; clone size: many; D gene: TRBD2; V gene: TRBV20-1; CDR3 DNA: TGCAGTGCTAGAGAAACTAGCGGGAGATCAGATACGCAGTATTTT; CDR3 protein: CSARETSGRSDTQYF
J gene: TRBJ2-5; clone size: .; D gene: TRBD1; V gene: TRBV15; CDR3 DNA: TGTGCCACCAGCAGGATAGATACAGGGGGCGGCGGAGAGACCCAGTACTTC; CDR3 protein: CATSRIDTGGGGETQYF
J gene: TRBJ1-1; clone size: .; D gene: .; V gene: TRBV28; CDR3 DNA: TGTGCCAGCACCGAGTCTGCCGGGAACACTGAAGCTTTCTTT; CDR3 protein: CASTESAGNTEAFF
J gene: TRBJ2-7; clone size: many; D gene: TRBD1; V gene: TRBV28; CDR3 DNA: TGTGCCTGTAAGGGGGCAGGGGGCTTCTACGAGCAGTACTTC; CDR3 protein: CACKGAGGFYEQYF
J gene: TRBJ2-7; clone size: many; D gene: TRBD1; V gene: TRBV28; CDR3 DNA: TGTGCCAGCAGGCCCGGGACAGCCACCCACGAGCAGTACTTC; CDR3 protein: CASRPGTATHEQYF
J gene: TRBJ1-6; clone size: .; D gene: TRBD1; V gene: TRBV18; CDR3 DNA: TGTGCCAGCTCACCCGGTCCGGGACAGGGTACCCCCCTCCACTTT; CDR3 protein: CASSPGPGQGTPLHF
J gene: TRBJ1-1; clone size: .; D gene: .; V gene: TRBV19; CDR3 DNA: TGTGCCAGTAGTATAGGGGGTAACACTGAAGCTTTCTTT; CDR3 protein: CASSIGGNTEAFF
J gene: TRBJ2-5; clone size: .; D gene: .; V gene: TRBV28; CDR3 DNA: TGTGCCAGCACCCTGAGGGGCTACGGACCCCAGTACTTC; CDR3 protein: CASTLRGYGPQYF
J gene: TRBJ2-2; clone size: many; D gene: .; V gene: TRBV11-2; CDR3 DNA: TGTGCCAGCAGCTTAGGCGATTTGCCCGGGGAGCTGTTTTTT; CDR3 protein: CASSLGDLPGELFF
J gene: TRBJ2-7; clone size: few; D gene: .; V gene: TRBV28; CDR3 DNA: TGTGCCAGCAGTTTCCTATGGGACGGAACCTACGAGCAGTACTTC; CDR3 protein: CASSFLWDGTYEQYF
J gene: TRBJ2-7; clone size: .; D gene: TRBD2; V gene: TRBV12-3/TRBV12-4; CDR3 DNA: TGTGCCAGCAAAACCGGGACTAGTGTTCCCGAGCAGTACTTC; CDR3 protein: CASKTGTSVPEQYF
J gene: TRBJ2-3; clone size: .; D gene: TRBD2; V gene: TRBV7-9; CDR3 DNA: TGTGCCAGCAGCCCTGCGCTAGCGGTCAGCACAGATACGCAGTATTTT; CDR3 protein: CASSPALAVSTDTQYF
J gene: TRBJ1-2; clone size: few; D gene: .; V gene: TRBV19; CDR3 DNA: TGTGCCAGTAGTATAGGGAACCCAGGGATGTCTTATGGCTACACCTTC; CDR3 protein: CASSIGNPGMSYGYTF
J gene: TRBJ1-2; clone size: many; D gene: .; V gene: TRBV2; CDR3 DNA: TGTGCCAGCGCAGGGAACTATGGCTACACCTTC; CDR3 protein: CASAGNYGYTF
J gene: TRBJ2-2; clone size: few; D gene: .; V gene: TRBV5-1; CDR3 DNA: TGCGCCAGCAGCTTAGGCCTCGGGAACACCGGGGAGCTGTTTTTT; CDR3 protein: CASSLGLGNTGELFF
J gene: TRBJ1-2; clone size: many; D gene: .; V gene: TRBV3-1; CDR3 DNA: TGTGCCAGCAGCTGGGATCAGGGCATCAGTGGCTACACCTTC; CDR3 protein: CASSWDQGISGYTF
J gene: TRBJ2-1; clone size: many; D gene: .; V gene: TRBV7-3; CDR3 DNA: TGTGCCAGCAGCCCGTCCGGACAGAGTTACAATGAGCAGTTCTTC; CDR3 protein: CASSPSGQSYNEQFF
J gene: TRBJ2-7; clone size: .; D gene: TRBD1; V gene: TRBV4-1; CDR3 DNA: TGCGCCAGCAGCCAAGATCCCCCCTTTGGGACAGGGAGAACCTACGAGCAGTACTTC; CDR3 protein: CASSQDPPFGTGRTYEQYF
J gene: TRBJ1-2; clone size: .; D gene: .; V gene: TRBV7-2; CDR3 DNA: TGTGCCAGCAGCTATTACCTCCACGATGGCTACACCTTC; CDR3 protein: CASSYYLHDGYTF
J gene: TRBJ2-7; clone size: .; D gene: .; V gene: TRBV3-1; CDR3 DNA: TGTGCCAGCAGCCAAGAAGGCAGGGGAAGCGAGCAGTACTTC; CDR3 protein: CASSQEGRGSEQYF
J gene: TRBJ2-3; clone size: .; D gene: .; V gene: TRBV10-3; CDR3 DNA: TGTGCCACCCATGGGGGCACAGATACGCAGTATTTT; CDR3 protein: CATHGGTDTQYF